Included here is one T cell receptor (beta chain) sequence, with context. This sample was taken from a study of cytomegalovirus exposure and HLA in healthy donors. A multiplex PCR was run with 60 Vbeta primers and 13 Jbeta primers. Here immunoSEQ multiplex PCR was the method, and the copy in TCRdb shows in-frame clones only, minus some. The repertoire holds around 70,000 clones, with 74% as singletons. Trimming at V came to 4 bases and at J to 4 bases, leaving 6 bases not matched to a gene. CDR3 length: 15 residues. Germline values: CDR1 SGHRS, CDR2 YFSETQ. V usage is TRBV5-1 and J usage is TRBJ1-5, with 9 bases that match TRBD1. The specimen was PBMCs. The receptor comes from a human donor in good health. CDR3 coding DNA: TGCGCCAGCAGCCAGACAGGGGGTGGGAATCAGCCCCAGCATTTT. This translates into CASSQTGGGNQPQHF.